The 9 T cell receptor beta chains below all came from one sample that was sequenced in a study of blood T cell repertoires in COVID-19 (dated by TCRdb to the early 2020s). Libraries were made using the immunoSEQ multiplex PCR assay. TCRdb provides this immuneACCESS table in a form limited to in-frame rearrangements. Some clones are lacking; in checked studies, under half of them reflect an unresolved V gene, and why the rest are absent is not known. Present in this sample are around 250,000 clones, around four fifths of which were seen just once. 4.6% of the sample is taken by the ten largest. The sequenced material came from peripheral blood. All receptors derive from a man aged 55 to 69 who had recovered from COVID-19.

The rearrangement links TRBV2 to TRBJ1-5; perhaps TRBD1 as D (5 bases). In germline, CDR1 is SNHLY, CDR2 FYNNEI. There are 12 residues in the CDR3. Trimming pared 6 bases from V and 6 bases from J, leaving 9 bases between. In DNA, the CDR3 is TGTGCCAGCAGGTCGGGACTTCAGCCCCAGCATTTT. As protein: CASRSGLQPQHF.

This clone has just one count. This chain links TRBV16 with TRBJ2-2; 8 bases map to TRBD1. The germline V gene has CDR1 KGHSY and CDR2 FQNENV. There are 16 residues in the CDR3. The J segment lost 4 bases and the V segment lost 3 bases, leaving 7 bases of the junction unmatched. The CDR3 region has the DNA TGTGCCAGCAGCCACCCGAAAACAGGGGGCACCGGGGAGCTGTTTTTT. This codes for CASSHPKTGGTGELFF.

This clone has a single count. This chain links TRBV3-1 (or the pseudogene TRBV3-2) with TRBJ2-3, with 11 bases fitting TRBD2. This CDR3 spans 16 amino acids. V dropped 1 base and J dropped 6; count of bases not matched to a gene: 6. Germline V gene data show CDR1 as LGHDT and CDR2 as YNNKEL (reference sequence). The CDR3 DNA reads as TGTGCCAGCAGCCAAGTCCCTAGCGGGGGGCCGGATACGCAGTATTTT. Residues: CASSQVPSGGPDTQYF.

The chain carries TRBV5-4 and TRBJ2-3, with D possibly matching TRBD1 (5 bases). The CDR3 sequence is 14 residues long. CDR1 is SGHNT, CDR2 YYREEE, per germline (reference sequence). With 4 bases removed from V and 0 bases from J, the gap between germline ends came to 9 bases. CDR3 in amino acids: CASSHRSSTDTQYF. For the CDR3, the DNA is TGTGCCAGCAGCCACAGGTCTAGCACAGATACGCAGTATTTT.

This clone was seen a single time. This chain links TRBV6-5 with TRBJ1-5; a weak D match, TRBD1 (6 bases). This CDR3 spans 13 amino acids. Germline CDR1 is MNHEY and CDR2 is SVGAGI. The V end was cut by 6 bases, the J end by 9 bases, with 15 bases between. DNA of the CDR3: TGTGCCAGCAGCAGGACAGCTCTTCTGCCCCAGCATTTT. Its protein is CASSRTALLPQHF.

V usage is TRBV6-5 and J usage is TRBJ2-3; D is possibly TRBD1 (6 bases). V shed 6 bases and J shed 4 bases, with 14 bases lying between them. The length of the CDR3 is 14 residues. CDR1 is MNHEY and CDR2 is SVGAGI in the germline V gene. CDR3 DNA sequence: TGTGCCAGCAGCAAAGGGGGTCGCGCAGATACGCAGTATTTT. As protein: CASSKGGRADTQYF.

The chain recombines TRBV18 with TRBJ2-1; tentative D call: TRBD1 (6 bases). CDR1 and CDR2 (germline): KGHSH, LQKENI. The CDR3 sequence is 14 residues long. The ends were cut back, 4 bases at V and 5 bases at J, with 12 bases in the middle. The chain's CDR3 is CASSLGTPNNEQFF. The CDR3 coding sequence is TGTGCCAGCTCACTCGGGACACCGAACAATGAGCAGTTCTTC.

The CDR3 DNA follows: TGTGCCAGCAGCCAATTGACAGGGGCGGTTGAAAAACTGTTTTTT. This translates into CASSQLTGAVEKLFF. The chain links TRBV3-1 (or the pseudogene TRBV3-2) to TRBJ1-4; TRBD1 matches at 8 bases. Germline-derived CDR1 and CDR2 are LGHDT and YNNKEL (reference sequence). The trim removed 2 bases at V and 7 bases at J, leaving 6 bases unmatched. The CDR3 spans 15 residues.

This clone was counted once. J is TRBJ1-2 and V is TRBV29-1; 8 bases match TRBD1. V lost 0 bases to trimming and J lost 6 bases; unmatched junction nucleotides: 6. The germline V gene has CDR1 SQVTM and CDR2 ANQGSEA. The CDR3 is made up of 14 amino acids. CDR3 region: CSVEDRRGPDGYTF. DNA of the CDR3: TGCAGCGTTGAAGATCGCAGGGGGCCTGATGGCTACACCTTC.